The rows below give T cell receptor beta chains drawn from one sample of a study of T cells in Graves' hyperthyroidism and ophthalmopathy. TCRdb recomputed calls from the multiplex PCR reads with MiXCR, one row per CDR3 protein. The table records 350,000 to 400,000 distinct CDR3 sequences, 14% to 15% of them present only once. The sequenced sample was blood. Every receptor here comes from a woman aged 25 to 39 with Graves' hyperthyroidism. Each CDR3 is given with its conserved first and last residue. The D gene is left open where the match is weak. Size tells how often a clone was seen (once, few, many) or the class of an expanded clone, and some rows leave it out.

cdr3_length d_call clone_size j_call v_call cdr3_aa cdr3_nt
11 - many TRBJ1-1 TRBV28 CASSFRRGAFF TGTGCCAGCAGTTTTCGTCGTGGAGCTTTCTTT
15 TRBD1 few TRBJ2-7 TRBV27 CASRRTGEGPYEQYF TGTGCCAGCAGAAGGACAGGGGAGGGGCCCTACGAGCAGTACTTC
13 TRBD2 few TRBJ2-7 TRBV20-1 CSASPSGSHEQYF TGCAGTGCTAGCCCTAGCGGGAGCCACGAGCAGTACTTC
13 - many TRBJ2-3 TRBV20-1 CSARGLSTDTQYF TGCAGTGCTAGGGGGTTAAGCACAGATACGCAGTATTTT
12 - few TRBJ2-4 TRBV10-2 CASSEINDIQYF TGCGCCAGCAGTGAGATTAACGACATTCAGTACTTC
15 TRBD1 few TRBJ2-2 TRBV27 CASSPSGQGTGELFF TGTGCCAGCAGTCCATCGGGACAGGGGACCGGGGAGCTGTTTTTT
18 TRBD2 few TRBJ2-1 TRBV7-2 CASLPSGNREPSYNEQFF TGTGCCAGCCTACCTAGCGGCAATAGAGAACCCTCCTACAATGAGCAGTTCTTC
17 - few TRBJ1-2 TRBV7-9 CASSDTRRGARNYGYTF TGTGCCAGCAGCGACACCCGACGGGGGGCGAGGAACTATGGCTACACCTTC
20 TRBD2 - TRBJ2-1 TRBV20-1 CSARASPGTSGSISYNEQFF TGCAGTGCTAGAGCAAGTCCCGGGACTAGCGGGAGTATCTCCTACAATGAGCAGTTCTTC
16 TRBD1 few TRBJ1-5 TRBV28 CASSFPGQLGNQPQHF TGTGCCAGCAGTTTCCCGGGACAGCTAGGCAATCAGCCCCAGCATTTT
15 - few TRBJ2-1 TRBV12-3/TRBV12-4 CASSSQGGSYNEQFF TGTGCCAGCAGCTCCCAAGGGGGCTCCTACAATGAGCAGTTCTTC
14 - many TRBJ2-2 TRBV12-3/TRBV12-4 CANSAGSVIGELFF TGTGCCAACTCAGCCGGCTCGGTGATCGGGGAGCTGTTTTTT
14 - - TRBJ1-5 TRBV20-1 CSAKQGGSNQPQHF TGCAGTGCTAAACAGGGCGGTAGCAATCAGCCCCAGCATTTT
14 - - TRBJ2-2 TRBV2 CASRKFMNTGELFF TGTGCCAGCAGGAAGTTTATGAACACCGGGGAGCTGTTTTTT
14 TRBD1 many TRBJ1-2 TRBV2 CASSGQGGDYGYTF TGTGCCAGCAGCGGACAGGGAGGGGACTATGGCTACACCTTC
12 - few TRBJ1-2 TRBV6-1 CAGFSGYYGYTF TGTGCCGGTTTTTCGGGGTACTATGGCTACACCTTC
14 TRBD1 many TRBJ2-1 TRBV27 CASTVTGGLGEQFF TGTGCCAGCACCGTAACAGGGGGGCTAGGTGAGCAGTTCTTC
14 - - TRBJ2-6 TRBV7-6 CASSLSAGANVLTF TGTGCCAGCAGCTTAAGCGCTGGGGCCAACGTCCTGACTTTC
17 - many TRBJ1-4 TRBV18 CASSPTLPSTTNEKLFF TGTGCCAGCTCCCCCACTCTCCCCTCCACAACTAATGAAAAACTGTTTTTT
14 - many TRBJ1-2 TRBV18 CASSPRGTFEGYTF TGTGCCAGCTCACCACGGGGCACGTTCGAGGGCTACACCTTC
15 TRBD1 - TRBJ1-2 TRBV5-4 CASSLYRGSDYGYTF TGTGCCAGCAGCTTGTACAGGGGATCTGACTATGGCTACACCTTC
14 - many TRBJ2-5 TRBV6-2/TRBV6-3 CASRRQAPRGTQYF TGTGCCAGCAGGAGACAGGCGCCAAGAGGGACCCAGTACTTC
16 TRBD1 - TRBJ1-4 TRBV2 CASSVDRGATNEELFF TGTGCCAGCAGTGTCGACAGGGGAGCAACTAATGAAGAACTGTTTTTT
11 - - TRBJ1-5 TRBV20-1 CSASGDQPQHF TGCAGTGCTAGTGGCGATCAGCCCCAGCATTTT
15 - few TRBJ2-3 TRBV11-3 CASSLGGLRTDTQYF TGTGCCAGCAGCTTAGGAGGGCTACGGACAGATACGCAGTATTTT
12 TRBD1 many TRBJ1-1 TRBV2 CASGTGLLEAFF TGTGCCAGCGGGACAGGGCTACTTGAAGCTTTCTTT
15 - many TRBJ2-7 TRBV11-2 CASSRRTDPPYEQYF TGTGCCAGCAGCCGTCGGACGGACCCGCCCTACGAGCAGTACTTC